The entry below gives a single T cell receptor beta chain sequence along with its context. CDR1 is SQVTM, CDR2 ANQGSEA, per germline. The CDR3 consists of 11 residues. The trim removed 6 bases at V and 7 bases at J, leaving 2 bases unmatched. TCRdb's copy holds only in-frame clones and misses some; the assay was immunoSEQ multiplex PCR. The sample yields approximately 40,000 clones, roughly nine tenths seen once. These data belong to a study of blood T cell repertoires in COVID-19. Study details: The study drew acute and convalescent COVID-19 samples from the United States, Italy and Spain. The analysed material was cDNA or gDNA that came from T cells, B-cell-depleted T cells, or PBMCs.

The chain links TRBV29-1 to TRBJ2-1; 8 nucleotides agree with TRBD1. This TCR derives from a man between 60 and 75 years old with acute or convalescent COVID-19. The sample comprised peripheral blood. The CDR3 DNA sequence: TGCAGCGTGGACAGGGTGAATGAGCAGTTCTTC. This gives the protein CSVDRVNEQFF.